These 26 T cell receptor beta chains were sequenced from one sample in a study of blood T cell repertoires in COVID-19. The repertoire was sequenced with immunoSEQ multiplex PCR; TCRdb's copy has only in-frame clones and lacks some. The table has 110,000 or so clones, around 84% seen once; the top ten hold about 3%. Sequenced input: peripheral blood. These receptors all stem from a man aged 40-50 years with acute or convalescent COVID-19.

The rearrangement links TRBV7-9 to TRBJ1-1; tentative D call: TRBD1 (6 bases). V gave up 6 bases and J gave up 1 base, with 9 bases separating them. Per germline, CDR1 SEHNR and CDR2 FQNEAQ (reference sequence). The CDR3 spans 13 residues. The CDR3 sequence is CASSMTGNTEAFF. The CDR3 DNA is TGTGCCAGCAGTATGACAGGGAACACTGAAGCTTTCTTT.

CDR3 coding DNA: TGCAGTGCCGCCGGGGTGGTCGGGGCTTTCTTT. Its translation: CSAAGVVGAFF. The chain carries TRBV20-1 and TRBJ1-1, with no clear D. Germline loops: CDR1 DFQATT, CDR2 SNEGSKA (reference sequence). The CDR3 length is 11 residues. Trimming shortened V by 6 bases and J by 11 bases, and 16 bases separated the two germline ends.

V usage is TRBV10-2 and J usage is TRBJ2-3; maybe TRBD2 (7 bases). Germline loops: CDR1 WSHSY, CDR2 SAAADI. V gave up 6 bases and J gave up 0 bases, with 16 bases separating them. The CDR3 runs to 16 residues. CDR3 in amino acids: CASSAGDRFSTDTQYF. The CDR3 DNA sequence: TGCGCCAGCAGCGCGGGAGACAGGTTTAGCACAGATACGCAGTATTTT.

The V and J genes are TRBV30 and TRBJ1-4; TRBD1 agrees at 12 bases. V gave up 0 bases and J gave up 3 bases; unmatched junction bases: 8. CDR3 length equals 18 residues. Germline CDR1 reads GTSNPN; CDR2 reads SVGIG (reference sequence). CDR3 in DNA: TGTGCCTGGAGTGTACCCCCGGGACAGGGGGCTCCTAATGAAAAACTGTTTTTT. It specifies CAWSVPPGQGAPNEKLFF.

This clone turned up a few times. This chain uses TRBV3-1 (or the pseudogene TRBV3-2) with TRBJ1-2; 10 bases agree with TRBD1. J was trimmed by 2 bases and V by 4 bases; bases with no gene match: 4. Germline CDR1 and CDR2: LGHDT and YNNKEL (reference sequence). The CDR3 length is 15 residues. CDR3 region: CASSPDRGQNYGYTF. CDR3 sequence (DNA): TGTGCCAGCAGCCCCGACAGGGGGCAGAACTATGGCTACACCTTC.

The rearrangement uses TRBV2 and TRBJ2-7; 8 bases match TRBD1. Germline V gene sequence: CDR1 SNHLY, CDR2 FYNNEI. V was pared by 1 base and J by 3 bases, with 2 bases of the junction left unmatched. The CDR3 sequence is 14 residues long. CDR3: CASSEGRGHYEQYF. The CDR3 DNA sequence: TGTGCCAGCAGTGAAGGCAGGGGGCACTACGAGCAGTACTTC.

The gene calls are TRBV7-2 and TRBJ2-3, with 9 bases that match TRBD2. The CDR3 has 14 residues. Trimming cost V 6 bases and J 1 base; bases outside gene matches: 2. The germline V gene encodes CDR1 SGHTA and CDR2 FQGNSA. CDR3 sequence: CASRRGGGTDTQYF. The CDR3 DNA reads as TGTGCCAGCAGGCGGGGGGGCGGCACAGATACGCAGTATTTT.

The chain couples TRBV7-8 to TRBJ1-5; weak D call: TRBD1 (6 bases). With 2 bases removed from V and 6 bases from J, the gap between germline ends came to 11 bases. This CDR3 has 14 residues. Per germline, CDR1 SGHVS and CDR2 FQNEAQ. CDR3 DNA: TGTGCCAGCAGCTTAACAGGGAGGGCTCAGCCCCAGCATTTT. This translates into CASSLTGRAQPQHF.

V is TRBV7-9 and J is TRBJ2-3, with D possibly being TRBD1 (5 bases). The CDR3 contains 16 residues. Germline values: CDR1 SEHNR, CDR2 FQNEAQ (reference sequence). V shed 1 base and J shed 2 bases, with 13 bases lying between them. CDR3 coding DNA: TGTGCCAGCAGCTTAGGTGGGCAGGGCTCCACAGATACGCAGTATTTT. It is translated as CASSLGGQGSTDTQYF.

The chain joins TRBV10-3 to TRBJ2-5, with 8 bases fitting TRBD2. CDR3 length: 17 residues. Germline CDR1 ENHRY, CDR2 SYGVKD. The V and J ends lost 11 bases and 1 base, in that order; junction bases with no gene match: 18. The DNA for the CDR3 is TGTGCCTCCAGAGTGGGGACGTTTAGCGGGGTCCAAGAGACCCAGTACTTC. Amino acids: CASRVGTFSGVQETQYF.

V is TRBV6-2 or TRBV6-3 and J is TRBJ1-2; 9 positions match TRBD1. The CDR3 consists of 17 residues. J was trimmed by 3 bases and V by 2 bases; bases with no gene match: 10. The germline gives CDR1 MNHEY, CDR2 SVGEGT. The CDR3 DNA reads as TGTGCCAGCAGTTACGGGACAGGGAAGGTTATCGACTATGGCTACACCTTC. Its protein product is CASSYGTGKVIDYGYTF.

This clone was found a few times. The rearrangement joins TRBV9 to TRBJ2-2, with TRBD1 as a possible D gene (6 bases). The length of the CDR3 is 15 residues. V dropped 4 bases and J dropped 5 bases, with 15 bases sitting between them. Per germline, CDR1 SGDLS and CDR2 YYNGEE. The CDR3 protein is CASSQTGSGTGELFF. CDR3 sequence (DNA): TGTGCCAGCAGCCAAACAGGGAGTGGGACCGGGGAGCTGTTTTTT.

The rearrangement joins TRBV7-3 to TRBJ2-1; 9 bases align to TRBD2. CDR3 length: 15 residues. Germline V gene lookup returns CDR1 SGHTA and CDR2 FQGTGA. V dropped 0 bases and J dropped 9; count of bases not matched to a gene: 6. The CDR3 DNA reads as TGTGCCAGCAGCTTAACTAGCGGGGGATTAAGTGAGCAGTTCTTC. Translating it yields CASSLTSGGLSEQFF. Combining the CDR3 with reference TRBV7-3 and TRBJ2-1 gives the whole variable domain GAGVSQTPSNKVTEKGKYVELRCDPISGHTALYWYRQSLGQGPEFLIYFQGTGAADDSGLPNDRFFAVRPEGSVSTLKIQRTERGDSAVYLCASSLTSGGLSEQFFGPGTRLTVL.

This chain links TRBV11-2 with TRBJ1-1; possibly TRBD1 for D (6 bases). Trimming stripped 3 bases from V and 4 bases from J, with 9 bases between. The CDR3 has 13 amino acids. Germline V gives CDR1 SGHAT, CDR2 FQNNGV. The CDR3 nucleotides read TGTGCCAGCAGCTTCACAGGGACCACTGAAGCTTTCTTT. Its translation: CASSFTGTTEAFF.

The V gene is TRBV7-3, the J gene TRBJ2-5; D is unclear. The CDR3 is made up of 13 amino acids. The germline V gene encodes CDR1 SGHTA and CDR2 FQGTGA. Between the trimmed V and J ends, which lost 5 bases and 5 bases, there was a span of 12 bases. The CDR3 coding sequence is TGTGCCAGCAGCCGAGGCGATGGGGAGACCCAGTACTTC. It is translated as CASSRGDGETQYF.

This chain joins TRBV6-1 and TRBJ2-7; D may be TRBD1 (6 bases). There are 15 residues in the CDR3. The germline CDR1 and CDR2 sequences are MNHNS and SASEGT. V lost 4 bases to trimming and J lost 3 bases, with 16 bases between them. The CDR3 region is CASSAPRTADYEQYF. CDR3 coding DNA: TGTGCCAGCAGTGCCCCCCGGACAGCCGACTACGAGCAGTACTTC.

The chain combines TRBV9 with TRBJ2-3; no definite D call. The V gene's germline CDR1 is SGDLS and CDR2 YYNGEE. This CDR3 is 15 amino acids long. V gave up 3 bases and J gave up 6 bases, with 17 bases separating them. The CDR3 here is CASSAMPTRPDTQYF. The CDR3 DNA reads as TGTGCCAGCAGCGCGATGCCGACACGCCCGGATACGCAGTATTTT.

The chain employs TRBV12-5 and TRBJ1-1; no firm D call. Germline V lookup: CDR1 LGHNT, CDR2 FRNRAP. This CDR3 region has 13 residues. V was trimmed by 7 bases and J by 6 bases, leaving 15 bases between them. CDR3 sequence reads: CASAISDWAEAFF. The CDR3 DNA sequence: TGTGCTAGTGCCATCTCGGACTGGGCTGAAGCTTTCTTT.

CDR3 sequence: CASKVQGAGVGNQPQHF. The CDR3 region has the DNA TGTGCCAGTAAGGTTCAGGGGGCGGGGGTCGGCAATCAGCCCCAGCATTTT. The rearrangement links TRBV19 to TRBJ1-5; 8 bases fit TRBD1. V lost 7 bases to trimming and J lost 2 bases; unmatched junction nucleotides: 13. Germline V lookup: CDR1 LNHDA, CDR2 SQIVND (reference sequence). The CDR3 covers 17 residues.

The rearrangement joins TRBV19 to TRBJ1-2; TRBD1 agrees at 7 bases. With V trimmed by 5 bases and J by 6 bases, 6 bases remained unmatched. The CDR3 covers 13 residues. CDR1 LNHDA and CDR2 SQIVND come from the germline V gene (reference sequence). CDR3 sequence: CASSGQGVNGYTF. CDR3 coding DNA: TGTGCCAGTAGTGGGCAGGGGGTGAATGGCTACACCTTC.

The J gene is TRBJ2-7, the V gene TRBV15, with D uncertain. The CDR3 runs to 13 residues. Deletions cut 3 bases from V and 0 bases from J, with 6 bases between. The germline gives CDR1 LNHNV, CDR2 YYDKDF (reference sequence). The DNA of the CDR3 is TGTGCCACCAGCAGGGCAGGCTCCTACGAGCAGTACTTC. Protein: CATSRAGSYEQYF.

The chain couples TRBV9 to TRBJ2-5; a possible D gene is TRBD2 (7 bases). V lost 0 bases and J lost 4, with 19 bases in between. In germline, CDR1 is SGDLS, CDR2 YYNGEE. This CDR3 is built from 17 residues. The CDR3 loop reads CASSVEGGLQRRETQYF. The CDR3 DNA follows: TGTGCCAGCAGCGTAGAGGGGGGACTACAACGGCGAGAGACCCAGTACTTC.

The chain has TRBV2 and TRBJ2-7; maybe TRBD2 (6 bases). The CDR3 consists of 17 residues. Germline V gene data show CDR1 as SNHLY and CDR2 as FYNNEI. The V gene lost 7 bases and the J gene lost 0 bases, with 22 bases spanning the gap. CDR3 DNA sequence: TGTGCCAGCACTCCCCCGCGGGGCTCCCCCAGCTCCTACGAGCAGTACTTC. It is translated as CASTPPRGSPSSYEQYF.

As to this clone: Other DNA sequences in this sample translate to the same CDR3. This chain joins TRBV6-1 and TRBJ2-3, with 9 bases aligning to TRBD2. After removal of 1 base from V and 2 bases from J, the junction contained 1 base not matched to a gene. This CDR3 has 15 residues. CDR1 MNHNS and CDR2 SASEGT come from the germline V gene. Here the CDR3 reads CASSEGGGATDTQYF. The DNA for the CDR3 is TGTGCCAGCAGTGAAGGCGGGGGGGCCACAGATACGCAGTATTTT.

The chain links TRBV24-1 to TRBJ1-1; 10 bases fit TRBD1. CDR1 is KGHDR and CDR2 is SFDVKD in the germline V gene. The CDR3 length is 15 residues. V lost 2 bases and J lost 10; bases outside the gene matches: 9. The CDR3: CATSDSTGGYGRAFF. In DNA, the CDR3 is TGTGCCACCAGTGATTCGACAGGGGGCTACGGGAGAGCTTTCTTT.

The V and J genes are TRBV7-3 and TRBJ2-3; D is possibly TRBD1 (6 bases). Germline CDR1 is SGHTA and CDR2 is FQGTGA. V lost 5 bases, J lost 0 bases, and 15 bases lay in between. This CDR3 has 16 amino acids. CDR3 DNA: TGTGCCAGCAGCCAGACCAGGGGTGCTAGCACAGATACGCAGTATTTT. Amino acid sequence: CASSQTRGASTDTQYF.